Below, one T cell receptor (beta chain) is given with its context. Profiled with immunoSEQ multiplex PCR; TCRdb holds only in-frame clones, not every one. The sample lists 150,000 to 200,000 clones, 75% to 90% seen once, with less than 7% in the top ten. The sample originates from a study of blood T cell repertoires in COVID-19. Study as a whole: Nucleic acid was either cDNA or gDNA, and it came from T cells, B-cell-depleted T cells, or PBMCs.

V was clipped by 8 bases and J by 0 bases; unmatched bases: 5. CDR1 and CDR2 from the germline V gene are MGHDK and SYGVNS. This CDR3 spans 15 amino acids. The chain uses TRBV25-1 and TRBJ1-3; TRBD1 matches at 9 bases. This receptor was identified in a man in his 60s with acute or convalescent COVID-19. Specimen: peripheral blood. The CDR3 spells CASARTGVSGNTIYF. The CDR3 DNA sequence: TGTGCCAGCGCTAGGACAGGGGTCTCTGGAAACACCATATATTTT.